The 2 T cell receptor beta chains reported below all come from one sample, sequenced in a study of response to subunit inactivated influenza vaccine. TCRdb re-called the RT-PCR reads with MiXCR, one entry per CDR3 protein. The sample has roughly 170,000 distinct CDR3 sequences; around 9% are singletons. The specimen comprised non-naive T cells sorted from PBMCs, sampled on the day of vaccination. Receptors were obtained from a man in his forties or fifties who received an inactivated influenza vaccine.

This clonotype was seen many times. V gene TRBV7-7 combines with J gene TRBJ2-1; D unresolved. The CDR3 spans 15 residues. The V gene's germline CDR1 is SSHAT and CDR2 FNYEAQ (reference sequence). V lost 3 bases and J 4 bases, leaving 13 bases between the germline ends. The CDR3 sequence: CASSFSWTPYNEQFF. CDR3 sequence (DNA): TGTGCCAGCAGCTTTTCGTGGACGCCTTACAATGAGCAGTTCTTC. Complete variable domain (other parts from reference TRBV7-7 and TRBJ2-1): GAGVSQSPRYKVTKRGQDVTLRCDPISSHATLYWYQQALGQGPEFLTYFNYEAQPDKSGLPSDRFSAERPEGSISTLTIQRTEQRDSAMYRCASSFSWTPYNEQFFGPGTRLTVL.

This clonotype has at least ten counts. The V and J genes are TRBV4-3 and TRBJ1-3; TRBD1 aligns across 9 bases. Germline CDR1 and CDR2: LGHNA and YSLEER. CDR3 length equals 15 residues. The V gene end was trimmed by 3 bases and the J gene end by 4 bases; junction bases not matched to a gene: 4. CDR3 amino acids: CASSHGTGNGNTIYF. The CDR3 nucleotides read TGCGCCAGCAGCCATGGGACAGGGAACGGAAACACCATATATTTT.